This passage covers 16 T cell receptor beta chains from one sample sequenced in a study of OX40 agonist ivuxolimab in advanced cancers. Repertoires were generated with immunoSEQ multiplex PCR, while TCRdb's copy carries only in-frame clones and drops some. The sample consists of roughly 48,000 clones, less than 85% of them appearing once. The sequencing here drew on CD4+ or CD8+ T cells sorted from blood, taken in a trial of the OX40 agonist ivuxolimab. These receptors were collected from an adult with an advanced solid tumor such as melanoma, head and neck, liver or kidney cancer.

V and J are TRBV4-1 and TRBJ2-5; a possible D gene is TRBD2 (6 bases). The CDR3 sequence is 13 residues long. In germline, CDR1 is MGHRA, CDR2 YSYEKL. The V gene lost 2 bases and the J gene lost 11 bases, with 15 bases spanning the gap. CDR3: CASSQTSWGEQYF. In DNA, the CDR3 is TGCGCCAGCAGCCAAACTAGTTGGGGGGAGCAGTACTTC.

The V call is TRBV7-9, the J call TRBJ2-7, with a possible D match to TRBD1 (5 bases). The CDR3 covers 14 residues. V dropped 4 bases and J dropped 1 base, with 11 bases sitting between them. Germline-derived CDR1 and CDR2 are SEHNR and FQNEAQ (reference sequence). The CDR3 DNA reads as TGTGCCAGCAGCTCCCCCGACAGATCCTACGAGCAGTACTTC. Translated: CASSSPDRSYEQYF.

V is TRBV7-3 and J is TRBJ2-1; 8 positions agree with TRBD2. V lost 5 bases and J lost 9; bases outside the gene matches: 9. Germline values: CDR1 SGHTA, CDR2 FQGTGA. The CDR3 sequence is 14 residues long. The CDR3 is CASSRDNGGAEQFF. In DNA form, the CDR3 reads TGTGCCAGCAGCCGAGACAACGGGGGGGCTGAGCAGTTCTTC.

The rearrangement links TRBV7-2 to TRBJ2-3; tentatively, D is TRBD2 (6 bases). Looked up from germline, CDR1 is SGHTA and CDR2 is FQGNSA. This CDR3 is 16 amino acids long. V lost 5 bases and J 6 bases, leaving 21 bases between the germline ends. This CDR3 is CASSPLLGGAGDTQYF. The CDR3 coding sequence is TGTGCCAGCAGCCCGCTTTTAGGAGGGGCAGGGGATACGCAGTATTTT.

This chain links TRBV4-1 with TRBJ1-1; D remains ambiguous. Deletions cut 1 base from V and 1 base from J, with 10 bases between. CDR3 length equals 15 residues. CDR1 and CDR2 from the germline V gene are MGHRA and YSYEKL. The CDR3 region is CASSQVLSRNTEAFF. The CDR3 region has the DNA TGCGCCAGCAGCCAAGTTCTCTCGCGGAACACTGAAGCTTTCTTT.

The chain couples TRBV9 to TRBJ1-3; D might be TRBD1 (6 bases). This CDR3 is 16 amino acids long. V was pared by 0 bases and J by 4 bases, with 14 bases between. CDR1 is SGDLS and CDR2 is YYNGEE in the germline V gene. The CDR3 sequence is CASSVEGRGAGNTIYF. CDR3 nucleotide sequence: TGTGCCAGCAGCGTAGAAGGCAGGGGAGCCGGAAACACCATATATTTT.

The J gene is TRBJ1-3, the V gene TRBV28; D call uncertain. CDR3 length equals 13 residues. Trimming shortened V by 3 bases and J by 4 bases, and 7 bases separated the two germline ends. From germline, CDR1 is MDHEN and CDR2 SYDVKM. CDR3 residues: CASSFPEGNTIYF. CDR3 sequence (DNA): TGTGCCAGCAGTTTCCCTGAGGGAAACACCATATATTTT.

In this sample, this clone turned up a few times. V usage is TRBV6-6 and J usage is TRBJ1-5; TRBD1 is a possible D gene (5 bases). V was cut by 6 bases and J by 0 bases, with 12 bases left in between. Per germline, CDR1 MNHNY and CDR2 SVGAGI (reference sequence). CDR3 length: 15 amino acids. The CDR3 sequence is CASSWGGNSNQPQHF. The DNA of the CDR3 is TGTGCCAGCAGCTGGGGGGGGAATAGCAATCAGCCCCAGCATTTT.

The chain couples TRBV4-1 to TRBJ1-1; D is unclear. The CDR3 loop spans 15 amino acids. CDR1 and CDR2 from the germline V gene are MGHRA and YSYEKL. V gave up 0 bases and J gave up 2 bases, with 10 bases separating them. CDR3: CASSQEGSVNTEAFF. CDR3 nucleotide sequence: TGCGCCAGCAGCCAAGAAGGTTCAGTTAACACTGAAGCTTTCTTT.

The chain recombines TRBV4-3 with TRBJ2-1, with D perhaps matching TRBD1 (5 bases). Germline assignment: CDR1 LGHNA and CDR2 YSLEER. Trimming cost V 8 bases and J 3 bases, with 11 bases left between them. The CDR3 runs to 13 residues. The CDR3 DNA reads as TGCGCCAGCGGGGCCGGGCTCTACAATGAGCAGTTCTTC. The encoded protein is CASGAGLYNEQFF.

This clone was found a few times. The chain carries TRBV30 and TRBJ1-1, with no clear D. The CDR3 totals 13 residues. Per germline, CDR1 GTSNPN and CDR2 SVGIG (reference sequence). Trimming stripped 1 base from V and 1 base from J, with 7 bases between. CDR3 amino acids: CAWSASRNTEAFF. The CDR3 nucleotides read TGTGCCTGGAGTGCGTCGCGGAACACTGAAGCTTTCTTT.

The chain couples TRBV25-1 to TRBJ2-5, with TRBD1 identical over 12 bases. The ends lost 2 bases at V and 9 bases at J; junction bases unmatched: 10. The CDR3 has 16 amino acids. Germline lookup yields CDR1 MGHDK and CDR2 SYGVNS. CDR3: CASSEAGTGGSGAQYF. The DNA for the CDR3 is TGTGCCAGCAGTGAAGCCGGGACAGGGGGCAGCGGGGCCCAGTACTTC.

Here the CDR3 reads CATSKMDTQYF. CDR3 nucleotide sequence: TGTGCCACCAGCAAAATGGATACGCAGTATTTT. The chain joins TRBV15 to TRBJ2-3; D unclear. Trimming took 4 bases from V and 6 from J, leaving 5 bases between them. The germline V gene has CDR1 LNHNV and CDR2 YYDKDF (reference sequence). This CDR3 is 11 amino acids long.

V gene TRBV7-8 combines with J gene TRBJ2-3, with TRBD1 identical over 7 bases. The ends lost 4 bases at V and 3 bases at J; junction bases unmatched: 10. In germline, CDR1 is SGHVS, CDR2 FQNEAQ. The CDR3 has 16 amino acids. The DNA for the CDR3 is TGTGCCAGCAGCTCCGGGACAGTATTGTCAACAGATACGCAGTATTTT. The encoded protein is CASSSGTVLSTDTQYF.

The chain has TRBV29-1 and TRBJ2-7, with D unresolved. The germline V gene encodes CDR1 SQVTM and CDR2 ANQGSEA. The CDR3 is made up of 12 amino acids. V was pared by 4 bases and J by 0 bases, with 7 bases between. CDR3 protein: CSVAASSYEQYF. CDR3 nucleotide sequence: TGCAGCGTTGCCGCCAGCTCCTACGAGCAGTACTTC.

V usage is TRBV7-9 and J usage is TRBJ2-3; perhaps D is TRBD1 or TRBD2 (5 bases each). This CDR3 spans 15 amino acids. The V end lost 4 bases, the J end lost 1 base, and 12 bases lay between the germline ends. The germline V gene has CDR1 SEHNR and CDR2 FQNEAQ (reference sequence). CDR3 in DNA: TGTGCCAGCAGCTACCGACGAGGGGGCACAGATACGCAGTATTTT. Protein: CASSYRRGGTDTQYF.